A single TCR beta chain is shown here with its context. Its antigen has not been determined. Base qualities are not recorded, but no much larger clone differs from it by a single base. TCRbeta CDR3 regions were amplified from genomic DNA by means of the immunoSEQ Assay, a bias-controlled multiplex PCR. The authors processed their data as follows. The number of nucleated cells in each sample was estimated from the amplification of reference gene primers within the assay. To quantify the absolute abundance of each unique TCRbeta CDR3 rearrangement, sequence reads were collapsed and filtered. For each sample, productive Simpson clonality was calculated as the square root of Simpson's diversity index over productive rearrangements. TCRdb carries this immuneACCESS record with in-frame sequences only. Its versions omit some clonotypes, under half of them owing to an unresolved V gene in the studies checked, with the rest unexplained. For V, J and clone size, that table is used; D and trimming come from the DNA. In this sample the table shows 120,000 to 150,000 clones, over 75% of which occur a single time. Roughly 1.4% of the sample belongs to the ten largest clones.

The sample comes from a study of blood T cell repertoires in COVID-19 (dated by TCRdb to about 2020). Looking at the study overall: Samples from collaborators originated in the United States, Italy and Spain and spanned both the acute and convalescent phases of COVID-19. The sample metadata nearly always contained a de-identified subject ID, COVID-19 status, age in years and sex. The repertoires were released in a freely available public database meant as a resource for research on the immune response to SARS-CoV-2. HLA class I and class II types, where available, came from metadata supplied by the sample provider rather than from assay-based typing. The samples were drawn from two sources: the first 160 participants of the ongoing ImmuneRACE study, and some 1,300 subjects contributed by 6 global collaborators. Subjects who had been exposed to COVID-19, were actively infected with it, or had recovered from it provided the deeply sampled blood TCRbeta repertoires that made up the dataset. The material from the prospective study consisted of cDNA or gDNA derived from T cells, B-cell-depleted T cells, or PBMCs. Overall study outcomes, separate from this receptor: How much clinical and demographic metadata was included differed by source and by participant, and the metadata was provided uncurated.

Clipping removes 8 bases from V and 9 bases from J, with 10 as the unmatched junction base count. The CDR3 contains 14 residues, cysteine and phenylalanine counted. The DNA shown is the 42-base CDR3, in frame from base 1. CDR1 and CDR2, per the germline V gene, are SGHTA and FQGNSA. Collaborating institutions collected whole blood in K2EDTA tubes following their own protocols. Collaborator samples were shipped for TCRbeta analysis as frozen whole blood, isolated PBMCs, or DNA extracted from either sample type. The sequence was obtained from a human donor in a cohort sampled during active COVID-19. Sequencing input: peripheral blood. The sequence joins TRBV7-2 to TRBJ2-1, with TRBD2 identical over 10 junction bases. The CDR3 is CASQKREGLVEQFF. The DNA sequence reads TGTGCCAGCCAAAAGCGGGAGGGCCTAGTTGAGCAGTTCTTC.